One and the same sample provided the 12 T cell receptor beta chains below, sequenced in a study of Ad26.COV2.S vaccination and SARS-CoV-2 variants. Generated by immunoSEQ multiplex PCR, the TCRdb table keeps only in-frame clones and is missing some. Of hundreds of thousands of clones in the sample, more than 80% were seen once. Treatment noted: over 15 received Ad26.COV2.S at low or high dose, single or two shots; about 5 received placebo; per-sample allocation not given. Specimen acquisition occurred on day 63 following the initial vaccine or placebo injection. This specimen was peripheral blood, taken in a trial of Ad26.COV2.S vaccine versus placebo. These receptors originate from a person between 18 and 65 years old who received the Ad26.COV2.S COVID-19 vaccine or a placebo.

The rearrangement links TRBV6-5 to TRBJ1-2; D is undetermined. The CDR3 runs to 12 residues. The germline V gene encodes CDR1 MNHEY and CDR2 SVGAGI. V lost 5 bases, J lost 5 bases, and 9 bases lay in between. For the CDR3, the DNA is TGTGCCAGCAGTAGTCTCGCGTATGGCTACACCTTC. Translating gives CASSSLAYGYTF.

This chain joins TRBV7-4 and TRBJ1-5, with D perhaps TRBD1 (6 bases). Germline loops: CDR1 SGHVT, CDR2 SQSDAQ. The CDR3 consists of 16 residues. V was pared by 2 bases and J by 6 bases, with 17 bases between. Written as DNA, the CDR3 is TGTGCCAGCAGCTTACGGCGGCGGCAGGGGTTTCAGCCCCAGCATTTT. Protein product: CASSLRRRQGFQPQHF. Variable domain in full (rest from reference TRBV7-4 and TRBJ1-5): GAGVSQSPRYKVAKRGRDVALRCDSISGHVTLYWYRQTLGQGSEVLTYSQSDAQRDKSGRPSGRFSAERPERSVSTLKIQRTEQGDSAVYLCASSLRRRQGFQPQHFGDGTRLSIL.

A note on this clone: Other nucleotide sequences in the sample specify the same CDR3. The rearrangement links TRBV18 to TRBJ2-7; tentatively, D is TRBD1 or TRBD2 (5 bases each). Germline V lookup: CDR1 KGHSH, CDR2 LQKENI. V was pared by 2 bases and J by 2 bases, with 7 bases between. CDR3 length: 13 amino acids. The CDR3 DNA reads as TGTGCCAGCTCACCAGGGACCCCCTACGAGCAGTACTTC. This codes for CASSPGTPYEQYF.

The chain carries TRBV4-2 and TRBJ1-1; no clear D gene. Germline-derived CDR1 and CDR2 are LGHNA and YNFKEQ. The V end was cut by 1 base, the J end by 2 bases, with 11 bases between. There are 15 residues in the CDR3. The CDR3 reads CASSQAWTVNTEAFF. The DNA for the CDR3 is TGTGCCAGCAGCCAAGCATGGACGGTTAACACTGAAGCTTTCTTT.

This rearrangement joins TRBV21-1 to TRBJ1-4; the table gives TRBD1 as D, unverified against the DNA. TRBV21-1 is deemed a pseudogene. CDR3 length: 15 amino acids. The CDR3 DNA is TGTGCCAGCAGCCAGAACAGGGTATCTAATGAAAAACTGTTTTTT. Amino acid sequence: CASSQNRVSNEKLFF.

The gene calls are TRBV6-5 and TRBJ1-4, with D possibly matching TRBD1 (5 bases). CDR1 and CDR2 (germline): MNHEY, SVGAGI. The germline V and J ends were trimmed by 6 bases and 6 bases, with 11 bases remaining between them. The CDR3 spans 13 residues. This chain's CDR3 is CASSRDRDEKLFF. In nucleotides, the CDR3 is TGTGCCAGCAGCAGGGATAGGGATGAAAAACTGTTTTTT.

The V and J genes are TRBV5-8 and TRBJ2-5; D call uncertain. The CDR3 is made up of 13 amino acids. V was pared by 4 bases and J by 4 bases, with 11 bases between. Germline assignment: CDR1 SGHTS and CDR2 YDEGEE. CDR3 bases: TGTGCCAGCAGCCGCGCGGTTAGAGAGACCCAGTACTTC. Protein product: CASSRAVRETQYF. The full variable domain, completed using reference TRBV5-8 and TRBJ2-5, is EAGVTQSPTHLIKTRGQQATLRCSPISGHTSVYWYQQALGLGLQFLLWYDEGEERNRGNFPPRFSGRQFPNYSSELNVNALELEDSALYLCASSRAVRETQYFGPGTRLLVL.

The V gene is TRBV20-1, the J gene TRBJ2-3; D is uncertain. There are 13 residues in the CDR3. The germline V gene has CDR1 DFQATT and CDR2 SNEGSKA (reference sequence). Trimming took 3 bases from V and 2 from J, leaving 9 bases between them. CDR3 amino acids: CSASGPLTDTQYF. Written as DNA, the CDR3 is TGCAGTGCTAGTGGACCACTCACAGATACGCAGTATTTT.

This clone appeared a single time. The V and J genes are TRBV14 and TRBJ2-2, with D unclear. This CDR3 is 13 amino acids long. Trimming pared 9 bases from V and 4 bases from J, leaving 12 bases between. Germline values: CDR1 SGHDN, CDR2 FVKESK. CDR3 protein: CASAMVGTGELFF. CDR3 in DNA: TGTGCCAGTGCAATGGTGGGCACCGGGGAGCTGTTTTTT. Drawing the rest from reference TRBV14 and TRBJ2-2, the complete variable domain is EAGVTQFPSHSVIEKGQTVTLRCDPISGHDNLYWYRRVMGKEIKFLLHFVKESKQDESGMPNNRFLAERTGGTYSTLKVQPAELEDSGVYFCASAMVGTGELFFGEGSRLTVL.

The CDR3 DNA reads TGTGCCAGCAGTTACTCGAATAAGGTCTGGGCGGATAATTCACCCCTCCACTTT. Translation gives CASSYSNKVWADNSPLHF. The chain is built from TRBV6-7 and TRBJ1-6, with D unresolved. TRBV6-7 is treated as an ORF (open reading frame) with a function not yet certain. This CDR3 has 18 amino acids. The V and J ends lost 0 bases and 5 bases respectively, with 17 bases between them.

The rearrangement uses TRBV29-1 and TRBJ1-1; the match to TRBD1 covers 8 bases. Germline V CDR1 and CDR2: SQVTM, ANQGSEA. CDR3 length: 13 amino acids. The V gene end was trimmed by 7 bases and the J gene end by 5 bases; junction bases not matched to a gene: 9. The CDR3 spells CSASDRGMTEAFF. The DNA for the CDR3 is TGCAGCGCCTCTGACAGGGGTATGACTGAAGCTTTCTTT.

The chain couples TRBV11-3 to TRBJ2-2; D might be TRBD2 (5 bases). The CDR3 is 14 residues long. Between the trimmed V and J ends, which lost 5 bases and 6 bases, there was a span of 13 bases. CDR1 and CDR2 from the germline V gene are SGHNT and YENEEA. The chain's CDR3 is CASSPTSLSGELFF. DNA for the CDR3: TGTGCCAGCAGCCCTACTAGTTTGTCCGGGGAGCTGTTTTTT.